These 6 T cell receptor beta chains share one sample of origin, sequenced in a study of CD8+ T cells in alopecia areata. RNA was extracted and reverse transcribed into cDNA as the sequencing template. Some clones are missing from TCRdb's copy, which holds only in-frame ones; the method was immunoSEQ multiplex PCR. In the table there are some 95,000 clones, under 45% of which are singletons. The sample consisted of CD4+ T cells sorted from blood. These receptors were taken from a human donor with alopecia areata.

This clone has only a few counts. V usage is TRBV29-1 and J usage is TRBJ2-5; TRBD2 matches 7 bases. In germline, CDR1 is SQVTM, CDR2 ANQGSEA. J gave up 0 bases and V 7 bases, and 8 bases lay outside the gene matches. The CDR3 is 14 amino acids. CDR3 region: CSGGGAGYQETQYF. Written as DNA, the CDR3 is TGCAGCGGGGGAGGAGCGGGATACCAAGAGACCCAGTACTTC.

This chain links TRBV29-1 with TRBJ1-2, with 9 bases aligning to TRBD1. Trimming took 6 bases from V and 8 from J; bases not matched to a gene: 13. CDR3 length: 14 residues. Per the germline V gene, CDR1 is SQVTM and CDR2 is ANQGSEA. CDR3 protein: CSVRLTQGAGGYTF. The CDR3 region has the DNA TGCAGCGTGAGATTAACACAGGGGGCAGGAGGCTACACCTTC. Drawing the rest from reference TRBV29-1 and TRBJ1-2, the complete variable domain is SAVISQKPSRDICQRGTSLTIQCQVDSQVTMMFWYRQQPGQSLTLIATANQGSEATYESGFVIDKFPISRPNLTFSTLTVSNMSPEDSSIYLCSVRLTQGAGGYTFGSGTRLTVV.

The chain carries TRBV25-1 and TRBJ2-4, with a weak D call TRBD2 (6 bases). CDR1 and CDR2 from the germline V gene are MGHDK and SYGVNS. V shed 6 bases and J shed 5 bases, with 14 bases lying between them. The CDR3 spans 14 residues. CDR3 DNA sequence: TGTGCCAGCAGCAGGGCGGGGACCGAAAACATTCAGTACTTC. It encodes CASSRAGTENIQYF.

The chain is built from TRBV29-1 and TRBJ2-4, with 7 bases lining up with TRBD1. Germline CDR1 and CDR2: SQVTM and ANQGSEA. The V and J ends lost 5 bases and 10 bases, in that order; junction bases with no gene match: 14. This CDR3 has 14 amino acids. CDR3 coding DNA: TGCAGCGTTAGAGAGACAGGGCTCGGACTGATTCAGTACTTC. It codes for CSVRETGLGLIQYF.

Comment on this clone: Other DNA variants within this sample encode the same CDR3. The J gene is TRBJ2-1, the V gene TRBV30; D might be TRBD2 (6 bases). V was shortened by 0 bases and J by 10 bases, with 10 bases between the two germline ends. CDR3 length: 12 amino acids. Germline assignment: CDR1 GTSNPN and CDR2 SVGIG (reference sequence). CDR3 nucleotides: TGTGCCTGGAGTGTAGGGCGGGACGAGCAGTTCTTC. Its translation: CAWSVGRDEQFF.

The chain joins TRBV7-2 to TRBJ1-4; no clear D gene. The CDR3 loop spans 15 amino acids. Trimming stripped 5 bases from V and 8 bases from J, with 18 bases between. Germline CDR1 and CDR2: SGHTA and FQGNSA. The chain's CDR3 is CASSLTRDSGEKLFF. The CDR3 DNA sequence: TGTGCCAGCAGCCTCACCCGAGACTCGGGGGAAAAACTGTTTTTT.